This T cell receptor beta chain was sequenced for a study of T-cell memory formation after mild COVID-19. This clonotype showed up just a few times. TCRdb redid the calling of the 5' RACE reads with MiXCR, one entry per CDR3 protein. Of 450,000 to 650,000 distinct CDR3 sequences listed, about 22% are singletons. The receptor was isolated from an adult woman who had mild COVID-19 (a few samples of this study predate the infection). Cell type and time point are not known. The specimen sequenced was PBMCs or a T cell subset sorted from them (not recorded which).

The CDR3 reads CASSRGGTPAEDTQYF. The CDR3 DNA follows: TGTGCCAGCAGCCGCGGCGGAACGCCGGCGGAAGATACGCAGTATTTT. This rearrangement joins TRBV4-2 to TRBJ2-3; D is unresolved. V lost 4 bases, J lost 5 bases, and 19 bases lay in between. The CDR3 is made up of 16 amino acids. CDR1 is LGHNA and CDR2 is YNFKEQ in the germline V gene.